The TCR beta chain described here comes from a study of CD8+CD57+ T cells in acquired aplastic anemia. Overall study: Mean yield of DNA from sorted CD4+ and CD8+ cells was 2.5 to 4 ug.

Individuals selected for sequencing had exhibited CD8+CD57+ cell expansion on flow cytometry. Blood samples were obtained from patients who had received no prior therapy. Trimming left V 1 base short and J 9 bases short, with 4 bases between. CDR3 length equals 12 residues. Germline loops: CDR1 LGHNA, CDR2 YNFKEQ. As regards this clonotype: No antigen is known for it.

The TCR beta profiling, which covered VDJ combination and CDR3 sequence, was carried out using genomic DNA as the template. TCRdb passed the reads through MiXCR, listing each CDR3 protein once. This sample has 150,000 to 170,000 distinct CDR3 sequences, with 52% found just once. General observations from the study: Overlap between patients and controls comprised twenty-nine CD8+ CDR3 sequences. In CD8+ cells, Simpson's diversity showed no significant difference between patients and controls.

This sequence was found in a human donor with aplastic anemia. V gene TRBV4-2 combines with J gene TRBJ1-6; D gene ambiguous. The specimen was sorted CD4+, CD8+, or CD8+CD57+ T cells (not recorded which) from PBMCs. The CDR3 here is CASSQGASPLHF. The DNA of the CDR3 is TGTGCCAGCAGCCAAGGCGCTTCACCCCTCCACTTT.